A single sample gave rise to the 14 T cell receptor beta chains below, sequenced in a study of CD8+ T cells in alopecia areata. Extraction of RNA preceded its reverse transcription into cDNA, which served as the sequencing template. Only in-frame clones appear in the TCRdb table, and some are missing; sequencing was by immunoSEQ multiplex PCR. The sample consists of roughly 75,000 clones, approximately 60% of them appearing once. Here the sequenced sample was CD8+ T cells sorted from blood, taken at week 0. Receptor source: a human donor with alopecia areata.

The gene calls are TRBV25-1 and TRBJ1-1; maybe TRBD1 (5 bases). V gave up 8 bases and J gave up 1 base, with 8 bases separating them. There are 12 residues in the CDR3. The germline V gene encodes CDR1 MGHDK and CDR2 SYGVNS. This CDR3 reads CASGGQNTEAFF. CDR3 sequence (DNA): TGTGCCAGCGGCGGACAGAACACTGAAGCTTTCTTT.

This clone was counted only a few times. The genes are TRBV2 and TRBJ2-2; TRBD2 matches 7 bases. V was clipped by 7 bases and J by 6 bases; unmatched bases: 8. CDR1 is SNHLY and CDR2 is FYNNEI in the germline V gene. The CDR3 runs to 14 residues. CDR3 region: CASTGGSASGELFF. In nucleotides, the CDR3 is TGTGCCAGCACGGGCGGGAGCGCGTCCGGGGAGCTGTTTTTT. Based on the CDR3 plus reference TRBV2 and TRBJ2-2, the full variable domain is EPEVTQTPSHQVTQMGQEVILRCVPISNHLYFYWYRQILGQKVEFLVSFYNNEISEKSEIFDDQFSVERPDGSNFTLKIRSTKLEDSAMYFCASTGGSASGELFFGEGSRLTVL.

This clone appeared a few times. V usage is TRBV5-4 and J usage is TRBJ2-7, with D possibly being TRBD1 (5 bases). V was pared by 4 bases and J by 0 bases, with 5 bases between. The CDR3 is 12 residues long. Germline V gene data show CDR1 as SGHNT and CDR2 as YYREEE (reference sequence). The CDR3 loop reads CASSQGSYEQYF. The CDR3 DNA reads TGTGCCAGCAGCCAGGGCTCCTACGAGCAGTACTTC.

The rearrangement joins TRBV28 to TRBJ2-5; possible D gene TRBD2, 7 bases. V was shortened by 4 bases and J by 4 bases, with 13 bases between the two germline ends. The germline V gene encodes CDR1 MDHEN and CDR2 SYDVKM. The CDR3 has 14 amino acids. The CDR3: CASSSPGGLETQYF. The CDR3 DNA sequence: TGTGCCAGCAGTTCCCCCGGGGGGCTAGAGACCCAGTACTTC.

This clone was seen more than once but under ten times. The gene calls are TRBV7-9 and TRBJ2-6, with D perhaps TRBD1 (5 bases). CDR1 and CDR2 (germline): SEHNR, FQNEAQ (reference sequence). The CDR3 has 16 amino acids. Trimming took off 1 base at V and 2 bases at J, with 9 bases between the two ends. The CDR3 DNA follows: TGTGCCAGCAGCTTAGGACAGCATCCTGGGGCCAACGTCCTGACTTTC. Protein sequence: CASSLGQHPGANVLTF. The variable domain in full, completed from reference TRBV7-9 and TRBJ2-6, reads DTGVSQNPRHKITKRGQNVTFRCDPISEHNRLYWYRQTLGQGPEFLTYFQNEAQLEKSRLLSDRFSAERPKGSFSTLEIQRTEQGDSAMYLCASSLGQHPGANVLTFGAGSRLTVL.

The chain has TRBV7-3 and TRBJ2-5; D may match TRBD1 or TRBD2 (6 bases each). The CDR3 contains 15 residues. Trimming took 4 bases from V and 4 from J, leaving 16 bases between them. CDR1 is SGHTA and CDR2 is FQGTGA in the germline V gene. Here the CDR3 DNA reads TGTGCCAGCAGCTCCGAAGGGGGGCGCGGAGAGACCCAGTACTTC. This gives the protein CASSSEGGRGETQYF.

The chain carries TRBV7-9 and TRBJ1-1; unclear D gene. Germline assignment: CDR1 SEHNR and CDR2 FQNEAQ (reference sequence). With 3 bases removed from V and 3 bases from J, the gap between germline ends came to 8 bases. There are 13 residues in the CDR3. The CDR3 DNA is TGTGCCAGCAGCTTCGAAGAGTACACTGAAGCTTTCTTT. This encodes CASSFEEYTEAFF.

J is TRBJ1-1 and V is TRBV9, with D maybe TRBD1 (5 bases). Germline V gene sequence: CDR1 SGDLS, CDR2 YYNGEE. CDR3 length: 13 residues. V was clipped by 1 base and J by 2 bases, with 6 bases between them. The DNA of the CDR3 is TGTGCCAGCAGCGTATGGGACAACACTGAAGCTTTCTTT. Protein product: CASSVWDNTEAFF.

This chain links TRBV15 with TRBJ1-1; a possible D gene is TRBD1 (5 bases). Germline-derived CDR1 and CDR2 are LNHNV and YYDKDF (reference sequence). Trimming cost V 1 base and J 1 base, with 10 bases left between them. This CDR3 has 15 amino acids. CDR3 nucleotides: TGTGCCACCAGCAGAGTACGGGGCCCGAACACTGAAGCTTTCTTT. Translating gives CATSRVRGPNTEAFF.

This clone was picked up a small number of times. The genes are TRBV29-1 and TRBJ2-5; maybe TRBD2 (6 bases). With 1 base removed from V and 5 bases from J, the gap between germline ends came to 8 bases. This CDR3 has 12 residues. In germline, CDR1 is SQVTM, CDR2 ANQGSEA. The CDR3 here is CSVEGGEETQYF. For the CDR3, the DNA is TGCAGCGTTGAAGGGGGGGAGGAGACCCAGTACTTC.

The V and J genes are TRBV11-2 and TRBJ2-1, with TRBD2 matching 9 bases. Germline CDR1 and CDR2: SGHAT and FQNNGV. This CDR3 is 15 amino acids long. Germline trimming cut 4 bases from V and 9 bases from J; bases unmatched to any gene: 10. CDR3 amino acids: CASSSGTSFSGEQFF. Here the CDR3 DNA reads TGTGCCAGCAGCTCCGGGACTAGCTTTTCCGGTGAGCAGTTCTTC. The variable domain in full, completed from reference TRBV11-2 and TRBJ2-1, reads EAGVAQSPRYKIIEKRQSVAFWCNPISGHATLYWYQQILGQGPKLLIQFQNNGVVDDSQLPKDRFSAERLKGVDSTLKIQPAKLEDSAVYLCASSSGTSFSGEQFFGPGTRLTVL.

This clone has a handful of counts. The CDR3 sequence: CASSLATDRGYEQYF. CDR3 bases: TGTGCCAGCAGCTTAGCAACCGACAGGGGCTACGAGCAGTACTTC. The chain couples TRBV7-9 to TRBJ2-7; TRBD1 matches at 8 bases. Looked up from germline, CDR1 is SEHNR and CDR2 is FQNEAQ (reference sequence). J gave up 3 bases and V 0 bases, and 4 bases lay outside the gene matches. The CDR3 is 15 amino acids.

V usage is TRBV5-1 and J usage is TRBJ1-1; unclear D gene. The CDR3 length is 15 residues. Germline V CDR1 and CDR2: SGHRS, YFSETQ. V lost 0 bases, J lost 4 bases, and 13 bases lay in between. CDR3 region: CASSLASHGTTEAFF. CDR3 nucleotide sequence: TGCGCCAGCAGCTTGGCCAGCCATGGCACCACTGAAGCTTTCTTT. The complete variable domain, with remaining parts taken from reference TRBV5-1 and TRBJ1-1, reads KAGVTQTPRYLIKTRGQQVTLSCSPISGHRSVSWYQQTPGQGLQFLFEYFSETQRNKGNFPGRFSGRQFSNSRSEMNVSTLELGDSALYLCASSLASHGTTEAFFGQGTRLTVV.

J is TRBJ2-2 and V is TRBV5-1; 7 bases align to TRBD1. The CDR3 covers 20 residues. V dropped 5 bases and J dropped 4; count of bases not matched to a gene: 23. CDR1 is SGHRS and CDR2 is YFSETQ in the germline V gene. The DNA of the CDR3 is TGCGCCAGCAGTCGCTTATCTCCCTCGACAGGGAATCGGGGCACCGGGGAGCTGTTTTTT. Residues: CASSRLSPSTGNRGTGELFF.